One TCR beta chain is described in this entry. This record belongs to a study of CD8 T cells in Susac syndrome. Germline V gives CDR1 SGHAT, CDR2 FQNNGV. The J segment lost 5 bases and the V segment lost 7 bases, leaving 10 bases of the junction unmatched. The CDR3 is made up of 15 amino acids. With random hexamers, reverse transcription was performed on about 0.5 to 1 ug of RNA. Amplification of TCR beta CDR3 by immunoSEQ multiplex PCR spanned 54 Vbeta and 13 Jbeta. TCRdb ran MiXCR on the immunoSEQ multiplex PCR reads and lists one entry per CDR3 protein. The data hold about 210,000 distinct CDR3 sequences, with 95% observed a single time.

Sequenced: CD4+ T cells from PBMCs. This TCR derives from a human donor with multiple sclerosis. V and J are TRBV11-2 and TRBJ2-5; 10 nucleotides line up with TRBD2. CDR3 nucleotides: TGTGCCAGCACCGATTTAGCGGGAGGAGGGGAGACCCAGTACTTC. Its translation is CASTDLAGGGETQYF.